This entry is about one TCR beta chain. In this sample, this clonotype turned up many times. The antigen this receptor binds is unknown. No quality values exist for individual bases; no much larger clone is one base distant. The source of the sample is a study of regulatory T cells in long-lasting Graves disease (dated by TCRdb to the early 2020s). About the study as a whole: Antithyroid drugs had been taken for less than 3 months by newly diagnosed Graves' disease patients. Peripheral blood TCR sequencing and RNA sequencing compared persistent Graves' disease patients with newly diagnosed Graves' disease patients. TCR sequencing covered about 13 persistent and around 20 newly diagnosed Graves' disease patients, around 35 samples in total. The study was conducted in China and was registered as a clinical trial.

Findings and caveats that apply to the study as a whole: Compared with newly diagnosed patients, patients with persistent Graves' disease had lower TCR Shannon entropy and fewer highly expanded clones, which suggests clonal expansion. Only the TCR beta chain was sequenced and analyzed. Preferential use of TRBV28, TRBJ1-2 and TRBJ2-5 was observed in persistent disease, whereas TRBV20-1 and TRBJ2-1 were favored in newly diagnosed disease. The authors noted that the small sample size was a limitation that may lower accuracy. A larger number of public clonotypes was shared among persistent patients (around 3,000) than among newly diagnosed patients (approximately 930). Because the primary lesion, thyroid tissue, could not be accessed, the study looked at peripheral blood alone.

The sample's time point label, in plain terms: newly diagnosed GD, antithyroid drugs for less than 3 months. RNA was extracted from PBMCs in TRIzol for both TCR sequencing and RNA sequencing. The diagnosis of Graves' disease was made according to American Thyroid Association guidelines. Patients for the study were recruited at an endocrinology department in Xi'an, China. From each patient, around 9.3 milliliters of peripheral blood was collected into an EDTA anticoagulant tube. Ficoll Paque Plus density gradient separation was used to isolate PBMCs, and no further T cell sorting was performed. RNA quality was checked with an Agilent 2100 Bioanalyzer and agarose gel, and concentration with a NanoDrop 2000. Library prep was done by multiplex PCR. TCRdb lists the instrument as Illumina HiSeq 4000. To build TCR beta libraries, CDR3 regions were amplified by Arm-PCR using iRepertoire HTBI primers. PCR products were gel purified before sequencing. The published analysis was carried out like this. Gene usage analysis of CDR3 amino acid clonotypes relied on the roughly 60 TRBV and 15 or so TRBJ segments identified across samples. COPE and FqMerger were used to merge the filtered high-quality paired reads into contigs. BLAST was used to align contigs to IMGT TRBV, TRBD and TRBJ reference genes, with CDR3 defined following IMGT. Clonotypes above 0.1% frequency were classified as highly expanded clones. Shannon entropy was used to measure repertoire diversity, and the Gini coefficient was used to measure V-J evenness. Clonotypes shared by more than one individual were considered public. Starting from the raw public reads, TCRdb applied fastp trimming at Q25, assembled clones with MiXCR and retained in-frame beta chains. Rows with one shared CDR3 protein collapse into an entry with the most common genes and DNA. TCRdb, not the authors, supplied the V and J calls. In all, the sample holds about 540,000 distinct CDR3 sequences, and 13% of those were seen once. The top ten clonotypes cover more than 8.5% of the sample.

According to the germline V gene, CDR1 reads ENHRY and CDR2 reads SYGVKD. There are 13 amino acids in the CDR3, from cysteine to phenylalanine inclusive. The entry retains the CDR3 DNA only, 39 bases that are in frame from base 1. Between the V and J ends, shortened by 3 bases and 4 bases respectively, the junction contains 7 bases. This sample was also put to use in a study of T cells in Graves' hyperthyroidism and ophthalmopathy. As noted in the second study: Graves' hyperthyroidism was defined as stable when no progression to ophthalmopathy occurred over 18 months of follow-up. Hyperthyroidism patients were aged 18 to 65 years and newly diagnosed, with disease duration of less than 2 months. Exclusion was applied to patients with uncontrolled infections, other autoimmune diseases, pregnancy or lactation. Diagnoses were based on clinical symptoms, serum thyroxine and TRAb, thyroid ultrasound and orbital computed tomography. For the first round of RT-PCR on the TCR CDR3, the HTBI primer set was used together with the Qiagen OneStep RT-PCR kit. Most expanded thyroid clonotypes (frequency above 0.001) were also detected in blood, suggesting blood repertoires may reflect thyroid immune responses. A 13 V-J signature model separated ophthalmopathy from stable hyperthyroidism, with approximately 87% sensitivity and 81.08% specificity in cross-validation and 80%/75% in testing. In validation, the model predicted progression to ophthalmopathy a median of 6.5 months before onset, with 70% to 71% sensitivity and more than 72% specificity. TCR V-J signatures able to tell the groups apart were searched for in a discovery cohort of 90 to 100 patients, of whom approximately 40 had Graves' ophthalmopathy and roughly 57 had stable Graves' hyperthyroidism. Prospective prediction of ophthalmopathy was tested in an independent validation cohort of fewer than 20 hyperthyroidism patients and some 17 patients who later progressed to ophthalmopathy. The 100 discovery patients were divided at random into training and test sets in a 7:3 ratio. Thyroid tissue and blood T-cell repertoires from several Graves' hyperthyroidism patients were also compared in the study. After sampling, hyperthyroidism patients received methimazole starting at 30 mg daily, and ophthalmopathy patients received high-dose intravenous methylprednisolone. The libraries were constructed in a second round of multiplex PCR and then size-selected and purified. Sequencing of the libraries was done on an Illumina HiSeq2000 using paired-end 100 bp reads. SOAPnuke was used to process the raw data, throwing out any read that contained adapters or uncalled bases, had a mean Phred below 15, or lacked an exact constant-primer or identifier match. High-quality paired reads were merged with COPE v1.2.5, and unique nucleotide sequences were defined as clonotypes. MiTCR v1.1 was used to align clonotypes to the IMGT TRBV, TRBD and TRBJ reference segments. Only V-J combinations with frequency above 0.0001, covering about 99% of repertoires, were analysed. The TCS score was defined as the ratio of F50 (clonal expansion) to E x V (chaos), calculated using BLOSUM62-based TCRdist between CDR3 peptides within each V-J. Welch's t-statistics and random forest reduced 500 to 550 V-J features to around 14, which were used in a naive Bayes classifier (R e1071). Sample size was not statistically predetermined, and investigators were not blinded to group allocation. TCR Vbeta CDR3 sequencing of approximately 140 peripheral blood samples (over 40 ophthalmopathy, about 75 hyperthyroidism and approximately 17 progressor patients) is reported in the paper.

This TCR derives from a man aged 25 to 40 with Graves disease. Donor details come from another sample of the same person, matched by shared clones. Sequencing was performed on peripheral blood mononuclear cells (PBMCs), taken at new diagnosis, from a patient treated with antithyroid drugs. The chain is made from TRBV10-3 and TRBJ2-1; the D segment cannot be called with confidence. The CDR3 amino acid sequence is: CAISETEYNEQFF. The nucleotides are TGTGCCATCAGTGAAACAGAGTACAATGAGCAGTTCTTC.